One and the same sample provided the 17 T cell receptor beta chains below, sequenced in a study of T cells in Graves' hyperthyroidism and ophthalmopathy. The investigators amplified TCR beta CDR3 regions from RNA transcripts. The HTBI primer set was used in a first-round RT-PCR of the TCR CDR3. Each CDR3 protein gets one entry after TCRdb re-called the multiplex PCR reads with MiXCR. The sample holds nearly 110,000 distinct CDR3 sequences, roughly 15% seen once. Sequencing was carried out using blood. Every receptor here comes from a woman aged 45-60 years with Graves' hyperthyroidism.

This clonotype was found many times. CDR3 in DNA: TGTGCCAGCAGCTTATTCTCGATCGAGGTGCTGGCGGGACAGGGGAGCCCCGGGGAGCTGTTTTTT. Protein: CASSLFSIEVLAGQGSPGELFF. The chain joins TRBV11-2 to TRBJ2-2, with TRBD1 identical over 10 bases. CDR1 SGHAT and CDR2 FQNNGV come from the germline V gene. Trimming at V came to 2 bases and at J to 6 bases, leaving 24 bases not matched to a gene. This CDR3 contains 22 residues.

This clonotype was picked up a small number of times. This chain uses TRBV7-2 with TRBJ1-5, with 8 positions matching TRBD1. The germline V gene encodes CDR1 SGHTA and CDR2 FQGNSA. This CDR3 contains 15 residues. The J segment lost 4 bases and the V segment lost 3 bases, leaving 5 bases of the junction unmatched. The CDR3 spells CASSLAGTGNQPQHF. DNA of the CDR3: TGTGCCAGCAGCTTGGCAGGGACAGGAAATCAGCCCCAGCATTTT.

This clonotype has at least ten counts. The CDR3 loop reads CATSDSRSYEQFF. CDR3 DNA: TGTGCCACCAGTGATTCCCGTAGCTATGAGCAGTTCTTC. V usage is TRBV24-1 and J usage is TRBJ2-1; D unclear. Trimming took off 2 bases at V and 8 bases at J, with 9 bases between the two ends. The CDR3 runs 13 residues. Germline CDR1 KGHDR, CDR2 SFDVKD.

About this clonotype: Without the conserved terminal phenylalanine or tryptophan, this CDR3 likely stems from a read error. V usage is TRBV5-1 and J usage is TRBJ2-7, with TRBD1 as a possible D gene (6 bases). The CDR3 covers 14 residues. The V and J ends lost 4 bases and 0 bases respectively, with 11 bases between them. Looked up from germline, CDR1 is SGHRS and CDR2 is YFSETQ. The CDR3 spells CASSTGTLSYEQYL. The DNA for the CDR3 is TGCGCCAGCAGCACCGGGACACTCTCCTACGAGCAGTACCTC.

This clonotype was picked up a small number of times. The chain carries TRBV20-1 and TRBJ2-7; D unclear. The germline gives CDR1 DFQATT, CDR2 SNEGSKA (reference sequence). V lost 0 bases, J lost 3 bases, and 12 bases lay in between. The CDR3 consists of 14 residues. In DNA form, the CDR3 reads TGCAGTGCTAGAGAGTCGCGACTCAACTACGAGCAGTACGTC. Translation gives CSARESRLNYEQYV.

This clonotype was observed at least ten times. V and J are TRBV11-2 and TRBJ2-3; D call uncertain. Germline V gene lookup returns CDR1 SGHAT and CDR2 FQNNGV. V was trimmed by 5 bases and J by 1 base, leaving 25 bases between them. The CDR3 loop spans 19 amino acids. This CDR3 reads CASSPPLRQGIFRTDTQYF. The CDR3, as DNA: TGTGCCAGCAGCCCCCCCCTTAGACAAGGGATATTTCGCACAGATACGCAGTATTTT.

At least ten counts were recorded for this clonotype. The chain combines TRBV4-1 with TRBJ2-3, with no clear D. The germline V gene encodes CDR1 MGHRA and CDR2 YSYEKL. The CDR3 is 14 amino acids. With 4 bases removed from V and 6 bases from J, the gap between germline ends came to 14 bases. This CDR3 reads CASSPGSRLDTQYF. CDR3 nucleotide sequence: TGCGCCAGCAGCCCTGGGTCCCGATTGGATACGCAGTATTTT.

This clonotype was observed at least ten times. This chain uses TRBV7-6 with TRBJ2-1; TRBD1 matches at 9 bases. This CDR3 region has 16 residues. Per the germline V gene, CDR1 is SGHVS and CDR2 is FNYEAQ. With 1 base clipped from V and 2 bases from J, the junction kept 3 bases outside the gene matches. DNA of the CDR3: TGTGCCAGCAGCTTAGTGGGACAGGGCGCCTACAATGAGCAGTTCTTC. Its translation is CASSLVGQGAYNEQFF.

At least ten counts were recorded for this clonotype. V and J are TRBV18 and TRBJ2-5, with D possibly called TRBD1 or TRBD2 (6 bases each). The CDR3 is made up of 16 amino acids. Germline CDR1 and CDR2: KGHSH and LQKENI. The germline V and J ends were trimmed by 3 bases and 5 bases, with 19 bases remaining between them. Here the CDR3 DNA reads TGTGCCAGCTCACCCCGAACAGGGCGGGGTAAGGAGACCCAGTACTTC. This sequence encodes CASSPRTGRGKETQYF.

This clonotype was recorded many times. This chain joins TRBV10-2 and TRBJ2-1, with unresolved D. The germline CDR1 and CDR2 sequences are WSHSY and SAAADI. V was trimmed by 6 bases and J by 6 bases, leaving 15 bases between them. The CDR3 sequence is 14 residues long. CDR3 DNA sequence: TGCGCCAGCAGCCGCACCTCGGTGGGCAATGAGCAGTTCTTC. It is translated as CASSRTSVGNEQFF.

This clonotype was seen at least ten times. The chain is built from TRBV28 and TRBJ1-6; 7 nucleotides align to TRBD1. CDR3 length equals 16 residues. Per germline, CDR1 MDHEN and CDR2 SYDVKM. The ends lost 5 bases at V and 5 bases at J; junction bases unmatched: 9. As DNA, the CDR3 is TGTGCCAGCAGTGAGCGGACAGGCCGCAATAATTCACCCCTCCACTTT. It translates to CASSERTGRNNSPLHF.

This clonotype was counted ten times or more. V and J are TRBV5-1 and TRBJ2-1; 9 bases fit TRBD1. The length of the CDR3 is 15 residues. With V trimmed by 4 bases and J by 5 bases, 7 bases remained unmatched. Germline lookup yields CDR1 SGHRS and CDR2 YFSETQ. CDR3 amino acids: CASSPGDRDNNEQFF. In nucleotides, the CDR3 is TGCGCCAGCAGCCCTGGGGACAGGGACAACAATGAGCAGTTCTTC.

This clonotype was seen at least ten times. The chain has TRBV7-9 and TRBJ1-2; TRBD1 matches 7 bases. Germline V gene sequence: CDR1 SEHNR, CDR2 FQNEAQ (reference sequence). The CDR3 covers 15 residues. V shed 7 bases, J shed 0 bases, and the junction held 8 bases outside the gene matches. The CDR3 sequence is CASTRDSTSNYGYTF. DNA of the CDR3: TGTGCCAGCACGCGGGACAGCACTTCTAACTATGGCTACACCTTC.

This clonotype was counted ten times or more. CDR3 sequence: CASSKYYSNQPQHF. CDR3 in DNA: TGTGCCAGCAGCAAGTACTATAGCAATCAGCCCCAGCATTTT. This chain joins TRBV12-3 or TRBV12-4 and TRBJ1-5, with unresolved D. V lost 6 bases to trimming and J lost 0 bases, with 9 bases between them. The CDR3 loop spans 14 amino acids.

The table lists this clonotype with many counts. The chain couples TRBV24-1 to TRBJ2-5, with D tentatively TRBD1 (6 bases). This CDR3 contains 14 residues. In germline, CDR1 is KGHDR, CDR2 SFDVKD. V lost 3 bases and J 5 bases, leaving 12 bases between the germline ends. This chain's CDR3 is CATSDPGVRETQYF. In nucleotides, the CDR3 is TGTGCCACCAGTGATCCAGGGGTCCGGGAGACCCAGTACTTC.

This clonotype showed up many times. The CDR3 DNA reads TGTGCCAGCAGCTTGGTAGGGGGGGCAGCCAAAAACATTCAGTACTTC. Translated, it gives CASSLVGGAAKNIQYF. The rearrangement uses TRBV7-3 and TRBJ2-4; D may be TRBD2 (7 bases). The CDR3 is made up of 16 amino acids. The V end lost 3 bases, the J end lost 0 bases, and 12 bases lay between the germline ends. Germline CDR1 is SGHTA and CDR2 is FQGTGA.

The genes are TRBV5-5 and TRBJ2-7, with D possibly being TRBD1 (5 bases). The germline V gene has CDR1 SGHKS and CDR2 YYEKEE (reference sequence). Trimming took 2 bases from V and 1 from J, leaving 7 bases between them. The CDR3 is 13 amino acids. DNA for the CDR3: TGTGCCAGCAGCTTCCCAGGGTCCTACGAGCAGTACTTC. Translating gives CASSFPGSYEQYF.